The clone carrying this T cell receptor (beta chain) was seen a few times. The antigen is not known. The CDR3 totals 13 residues. Germline V gives CDR1 SNHLY, CDR2 FYNNEI. V was pared by 5 bases and J by 6 bases, with 11 bases between. These data are taken from a study of CD8 T cells in ankylosing spondylitis. Whole-study findings and limits: CD8+ disease-linked clones were present at relatively low frequencies in blood. Among TCR beta sequences, a motif of eight or nine highly homologous variants appeared characteristic of ankylosing spondylitis blood. Reactive arthritis synovial fluid and blood were previously reported to contain some motif variants.

Libraries for TCR beta were made by quantitative 5'-RACE with molecular barcodes. TCRdb ran MiXCR on the 5' RACE reads and lists one entry per CDR3 protein. The repertoire holds around 280,000 distinct CDR3 sequences, with 20% as singletons. V and J are TRBV2 and TRBJ1-5, with D possibly matching TRBD1 (6 bases). This clonotype originated in a male donor with ankylosing spondylitis or in good health (not recorded which). The sequencing input was blood, either unsorted or a sorted T cell fraction (not recorded which). The chain's CDR3 is CASSTQGIQPQHF. The CDR3 nucleotides read TGTGCCAGCAGTACTCAGGGGATTCAGCCCCAGCATTTT.